These 21 T cell receptor beta chains share one sample of origin, sequenced in a study of cytomegalovirus exposure and HLA in healthy donors. It was with 60 Vbeta and 13 Jbeta primers that the PCR ran. The data were produced by immunoSEQ multiplex PCR, yet TCRdb's version contains in-frame clones alone and is incomplete. The profile shows 150,000 to 200,000 clones, 80% to 85% of them singletons. The sequencing sample was made of PBMCs. The receptors stem from a woman between 18 and 29 years old in good health and CMV-seropositive.

The chain couples TRBV9 to TRBJ2-1, with D possibly TRBD2 on 6 matching bases. This CDR3 is 16 amino acids long. V was pared by 0 bases and J by 6 bases, with 16 bases between. Germline loops: CDR1 SGDLS, CDR2 YYNGEE. The CDR3 DNA follows: TGTGCCAGCAGCGTAGGTGGGGAAGTCGGGGGCAATGAGCAGTTCTTC. Protein sequence: CASSVGGEVGGNEQFF. Full variable domain (remainder filled in from reference TRBV9 and TRBJ2-1): DSGVTQTPKHLITATGQRVTLRCSPRSGDLSVYWYQQSLDQGLQFLIQYYNGEERAKGNILERFSAQQFPDLHSELNLSSLELGDSALYFCASSVGGEVGGNEQFFGPGTRLTVL.

The chain employs TRBV10-3 and TRBJ2-5; the D gene is possibly TRBD2 (6 bases). CDR1 is ENHRY and CDR2 is SYGVKD in the germline V gene. V was pared by 3 bases and J by 5 bases, with 16 bases between. The CDR3 length is 15 residues. CDR3 nucleotide sequence: TGTGCCATCAGTGAAGGGGACTGGTTGGGGGAGACCCAGTACTTC. Its protein product is CAISEGDWLGETQYF.

The chain employs TRBV28 and TRBJ2-3; perhaps TRBD2 as D (7 bases). This CDR3 is 17 amino acids long. Trimming left V 3 bases short and J 7 bases short, with 23 bases between. Germline values: CDR1 MDHEN, CDR2 SYDVKM. DNA for the CDR3: TGTGCCAGCAGTTTGAGGGGGGAGGGACTCCCAGTGAATACGCAGTATTTT. Residues: CASSLRGEGLPVNTQYF.

The chain has TRBV29-1 and TRBJ1-2; D unresolved. V lost 3 bases and J lost 2, with 10 bases in between. The CDR3 has 13 amino acids. Germline V gene data show CDR1 as SQVTM and CDR2 as ANQGSEA. CDR3 loop: CSVDPNLNYGYTF. In nucleotides, the CDR3 is TGCAGCGTTGACCCTAACTTAAACTATGGCTACACCTTC.

V and J are TRBV19 and TRBJ2-2; 13 bases are shared with TRBD2. V lost 5 bases and J lost 9; bases outside the gene matches: 9. CDR3 length: 16 residues. Germline V gives CDR1 LNHDA, CDR2 SQIVND (reference sequence). CDR3 sequence: CASSPGTSGASWELFF. The CDR3, as DNA: TGTGCCAGTAGTCCCGGGACTAGCGGGGCTTCCTGGGAGCTGTTTTTT.

The chain links TRBV5-1 to TRBJ2-5; D is uncertain. The length of the CDR3 is 14 residues. Germline CDR1 reads SGHRS; CDR2 reads YFSETQ. The germline V and J ends were trimmed by 0 bases and 4 bases, with 10 bases remaining between them. The CDR3 loop is CASSLEAMGETQYF. The CDR3 DNA sequence: TGCGCCAGCAGCTTGGAAGCGATGGGAGAGACCCAGTACTTC.

This clone occurred a few times. Here the CDR3 reads CASSLGTGVSTGELFF. The CDR3 DNA is TGTGCCAGCAGCTTAGGGACAGGGGTCAGTACCGGGGAGCTGTTTTTT. The V gene is TRBV11-3, the J gene TRBJ2-2; TRBD1 aligns across 9 bases. Germline CDR1 is SGHNT and CDR2 is YENEEA. After removal of 1 base from V and 5 bases from J, the junction contained 5 bases not matched to a gene. There are 16 residues in the CDR3. Together with reference TRBV11-3 and TRBJ2-2, the CDR3 gives the full variable domain: EAGVVQSPRYKIIEKKQPVAFWCNPISGHNTLYWYLQNLGQGPELLIRYENEEAVDDSQLPKDRFSAERLKGVDSTLKIQPAELGDSAVYLCASSLGTGVSTGELFFGEGSRLTVL.

This sequence joins TRBV4-3 and TRBJ2-3; perhaps TRBD1 as D (6 bases). The CDR3 extends over 18 amino acids. Germline V gene lookup returns CDR1 LGHNA and CDR2 YSLEER. Trimming stripped 0 bases from V and 3 bases from J, with 19 bases between. Here the CDR3 DNA reads TGCGCCAGCAGCCAAGAGCCCTCAGGGGTCCTGACAACAGATACGCAGTATTTT. This codes for CASSQEPSGVLTTDTQYF.

This clone was recorded only once. This chain links TRBV4-1 with TRBJ2-5; TRBD2 matches 8 bases. The germline V gene encodes CDR1 MGHRA and CDR2 YSYEKL. Losses at the gene ends were 1 base for V and 3 bases for J; bases not matched to a gene: 4. CDR3 length equals 15 residues. The CDR3 spells CASSQANGGEETQYF. CDR3 sequence (DNA): TGCGCCAGCAGCCAAGCAAACGGGGGGGAAGAGACCCAGTACTTC.

The V and J genes are TRBV7-4 and TRBJ1-1; the D gene is possibly TRBD1 (5 bases). Germline V gene data show CDR1 as SGHVT and CDR2 as SQSDAQ. This CDR3 comprises 12 residues. V was cut by 7 bases and J by 4 bases, with 10 bases left in between. CDR3 protein: CASTPGGTEAFF. The CDR3 coding sequence is TGTGCCAGCACCCCGGGGGGCACTGAAGCTTTCTTT.

The rearrangement links TRBV30 to TRBJ1-2, with a weak D call TRBD1 (5 bases). V lost 0 bases to trimming and J lost 3 bases, with 8 bases between them. This CDR3 contains 13 residues. Germline CDR1 GTSNPN, CDR2 SVGIG (reference sequence). Here the CDR3 reads CAWSVTRDYGYTF. In nucleotides, the CDR3 is TGTGCCTGGAGTGTAACCAGGGACTATGGCTACACCTTC.

V gene TRBV30 combines with J gene TRBJ2-4, with 10 bases fitting TRBD2. Trimming cost V 3 bases and J 10 bases; bases outside gene matches: 6. The CDR3 covers 13 residues. Germline-derived CDR1 and CDR2 are GTSNPN and SVGIG (reference sequence). CDR3 residues: CAWRTSGEIIQYF. As DNA, the CDR3 is TGTGCCTGGAGAACTAGCGGGGAGATTATTCAGTACTTC.

The genes are TRBV5-1 and TRBJ1-2; 7 bases line up with TRBD1. Germline lookup yields CDR1 SGHRS and CDR2 YFSETQ. CDR3 length equals 15 residues. After removal of 4 bases from V and 0 bases from J, the junction contained 6 bases not matched to a gene. CDR3 sequence: CASSLEGAPNYGYTF. The CDR3 DNA sequence: TGCGCCAGCAGCCTTGAGGGGGCCCCTAACTATGGCTACACCTTC.

The chain recombines TRBV18 with TRBJ1-2; 9 nucleotides line up with TRBD1. Germline CDR1 reads KGHSH; CDR2 reads LQKENI. The V and J ends lost 3 bases and 6 bases, in that order; junction bases with no gene match: 2. This CDR3 is built from 13 residues. The CDR3 bases are TGTGCCAGCTCACCCCGGACAGGGGATGGCTACACCTTC. Translated, it gives CASSPRTGDGYTF. Variable domain in full (rest from reference TRBV18 and TRBJ1-2): NAGVMQNPRHLVRRRGQEARLRCSPMKGHSHVYWYRQLPEEGLKFMVYLQKENIIDESGMPKERFSAEFPKEGPSILRIQQVVRGDSAAYFCASSPRTGDGYTFGSGTRLTVV.

The V call is TRBV19, the J call TRBJ1-1; TRBD1 might be the D (5 bases). The CDR3 consists of 13 residues. Germline-derived CDR1 and CDR2 are LNHDA and SQIVND (reference sequence). Deletions cut 1 base from V and 4 bases from J, with 7 bases between. This chain's CDR3 is CASSIAQGTEAFF. CDR3 DNA: TGTGCCAGTAGTATAGCCCAGGGCACTGAAGCTTTCTTT.

As to this clone: Compared with germline, one end of the junction differs, possibly owing to a read error. The sample contains more than one DNA sequence encoding this CDR3. V and J are TRBV7-9 and TRBJ1-1; TRBD1 matches 7 bases. The CDR3 is made up of 14 amino acids. Germline V gene sequence: CDR1 SEHNR, CDR2 FQNEAQ (reference sequence). The CDR3 DNA reads TGTGCCAGCAGCCCCGAGGACAGGTTAGCTGAAGCTTTCTTC. This sequence encodes CASSPEDRLAEAFF.

The CDR3 bases are TGTGCCAGCAGCCTAGCCCCAGGGTCCTACAATGAGCAGTTCTTC. As protein: CASSLAPGSYNEQFF. The chain combines TRBV11-2 with TRBJ2-1, with D perhaps matching TRBD1 or TRBD2 (5 bases each). Germline CDR1 and CDR2: SGHAT and FQNNGV. The CDR3 totals 15 residues. The V and J ends lost 5 bases and 1 base respectively, with 12 bases between them.

V gene TRBV5-8 combines with J gene TRBJ2-7, with D tentatively TRBD2 (6 bases). Germline V gene data show CDR1 as SGHTS and CDR2 as YDEGEE. CDR3 length: 16 amino acids. V was trimmed by 4 bases and J by 4 bases, leaving 21 bases between them. For the CDR3, the DNA is TGTGCCAGCAGCCTAAAGACACCCGTGGGACTTTACGAGCAGTACGTC. This sequence encodes CASSLKTPVGLYEQYV.

As to this clone: Other nucleotide sequences from this sample produce the same CDR3. CDR3 loop: CASSSDMNTEAFF. DNA of the CDR3: TGTGCCAGCAGTAGTGACATGAACACTGAAGCTTTCTTT. The genes are TRBV28 and TRBJ1-1, with D unresolved. V lost 5 bases and J 0 bases, leaving 7 bases between the germline ends. Per germline, CDR1 MDHEN and CDR2 SYDVKM. The CDR3 loop spans 13 amino acids.

In this sample, this clone turned up once. One junction end disagrees with the germline gene, perhaps due to a read error. The CDR3 DNA reads as TGTGCCAGCAGCTTAAAGTACCAGGAGACCCAGTACTTC. Residues: CASSLKYQETQYF. The rearrangement joins TRBV7-3 to TRBJ2-5; the D is unclear. Germline CDR1 and CDR2: SGHTA and FQGTGA. This CDR3 comprises 13 residues.

The chain joins TRBV11-2 to TRBJ1-1; TRBD1 might be the D (6 bases). This CDR3 contains 13 residues. CDR1 and CDR2 from the germline V gene are SGHAT and FQNNGV. V dropped 2 bases and J dropped 3 bases, with 7 bases sitting between them. CDR3 DNA sequence: TGTGCCAGCAGCTTACAGGGGCACACTGAAGCTTTCTTT. It yields the protein CASSLQGHTEAFF.